This T cell receptor beta chain was captured in a study of T cells in Graves' hyperthyroidism and ophthalmopathy. RNA transcripts were the template for amplifying TCR beta CDR3 regions. When the TCR CDR3 underwent first-round RT-PCR, the HTBI primer set was used. Each CDR3 protein gets one entry after TCRdb re-called the multiplex PCR reads with MiXCR. This sample yields a few hundred thousand distinct CDR3 sequences, of which nearly 15% are seen a single time; roughly 31% belongs to the top ten. The CDR3 consists of 13 residues. V dropped 1 base and J dropped 0 bases, with 6 bases sitting between them. Germline V CDR1 and CDR2: DFQATT, SNEGSKA (reference sequence). The table lists this clonotype with a few counts.

This receptor was taken from a woman aged 45-65 years with Graves' hyperthyroidism that later progressed to Graves' ophthalmopathy. Sample: blood. The J gene is TRBJ1-2, the V gene TRBV20-1; D gene unclear. CDR3 amino acids: CSARGPTNYGYTF. CDR3 coding DNA: TGCAGTGCTAGAGGACCCACTAACTATGGCTACACCTTC.